These T cell receptor beta chains were read from a single sample in a study of blood T cell repertoires in COVID-19. Here immunoSEQ multiplex PCR was the method, and the copy in TCRdb shows in-frame clones only, minus some. The data contain approximately 190,000 clones, about 83% of them singletons. Input material: peripheral blood. The receptors come from a woman in her 70s with active or convalescent COVID-19. Both conserved end residues are trimmed from each CDR3. The order of the fields is CDR3 protein, V gene, J gene.

CDR3: AISAGTSGTETQY
V: TRBV10-3
J: TRBJ2-5

CDR3: ASRGGAKNIQY
V: TRBV6-6
J: TRBJ2-4

CDR3: ATSDHRRGILYGYT
V: TRBV24-1
J: TRBJ1-2

CDR3: ASTSILRRDRSSYNEQF
V: TRBV11-2
J: TRBJ2-1

CDR3: SVVGLASDGYT
V: TRBV29-1
J: TRBJ1-2

CDR3: AISDESGNTIY
V: TRBV10-3
J: TRBJ1-3

CDR3: ASSESDSRETQY
V: TRBV10-1
J: TRBJ2-5

CDR3: ASTLGLASYNEQF
V: TRBV7-2
J: TRBJ2-1

CDR3: AWSPDSNQPQH
V: TRBV30
J: TRBJ1-5

CDR3: TSSQPRVAVPYNEQF
V: TRBV1
J: TRBJ2-1

CDR3: AMSGVAGGPETQY
V: TRBV10-3
J: TRBJ2-5

CDR3: ASRELIGNTIY
V: TRBV6-6
J: TRBJ1-3

CDR3: ASSIVSTSSYNEQF
V: TRBV19
J: TRBJ2-1

CDR3: ASSLPFAFGGYGYT
V: TRBV19
J: TRBJ1-2

CDR3: AWSTGTSGNNEQF
V: TRBV30
J: TRBJ2-1

CDR3: ASSQGVYTDSIPMQF
V: TRBV3-1/TRBV3-2
J: TRBJ2-1

CDR3: ASSLRRGQGGTEAF
V: TRBV7-9
J: TRBJ1-1

CDR3: ASRQRESEQY
V: TRBV6-5
J: TRBJ2-7

CDR3: ASSLDSGQGYEQY
V: TRBV11-2
J: TRBJ2-7

CDR3: ASRDRLQEQY
V: TRBV19
J: TRBJ2-7

CDR3: AISEPSSGKGAEAF
V: TRBV10-3
J: TRBJ1-1

CDR3: ASGLGRGEQY
V: TRBV12-5
J: TRBJ2-7

CDR3: AAFYRGEQY
V: TRBV3-1/TRBV3-2
J: TRBJ2-7

CDR3: ATRDRAFNGYT
V: TRBV2
J: TRBJ1-2

CDR3: ASRGGQGPSNEQY
V: TRBV6-5
J: TRBJ2-7

CDR3: ASSLGLAGGGEQF
V: TRBV11-2
J: TRBJ2-1

CDR3: ASSFPGMNYGYT
V: TRBV28
J: TRBJ1-2

CDR3: ASSLEQLRSYNEQF
V: TRBV5-5
J: TRBJ2-1

CDR3: ASTGTGGETQY
V: TRBV19
J: TRBJ2-5

CDR3: VRSFRGRKYEQY
V: TRBV7-5
J: TRBJ2-7

CDR3: ASSQLGDYGYT
V: TRBV3-1/TRBV3-2
J: TRBJ1-2

CDR3: AIRGVETYNEQF
V: TRBV10-3
J: TRBJ2-1

CDR3: ASSAATRGRGFKQF
V: TRBV2
J: TRBJ2-1